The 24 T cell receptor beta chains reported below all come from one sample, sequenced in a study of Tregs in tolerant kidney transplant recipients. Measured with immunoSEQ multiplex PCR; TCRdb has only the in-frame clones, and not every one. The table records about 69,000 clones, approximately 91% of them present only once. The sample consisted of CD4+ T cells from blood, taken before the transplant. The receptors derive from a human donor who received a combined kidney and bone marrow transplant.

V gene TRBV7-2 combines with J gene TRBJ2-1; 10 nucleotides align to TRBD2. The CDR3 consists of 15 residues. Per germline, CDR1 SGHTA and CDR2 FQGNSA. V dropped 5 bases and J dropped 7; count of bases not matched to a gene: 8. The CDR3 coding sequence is TGTGCCAGCAGCATAAGCGGGAGGGCCAGGAATGAGCAGTTCTTC. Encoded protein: CASSISGRARNEQFF.

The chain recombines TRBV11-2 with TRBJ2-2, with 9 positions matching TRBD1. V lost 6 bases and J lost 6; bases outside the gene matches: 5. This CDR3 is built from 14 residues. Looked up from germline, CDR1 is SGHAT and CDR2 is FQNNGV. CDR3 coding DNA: TGTGCCAGCAGGGGGACAGGGTCGGCCGGGGAGCTGTTTTTT. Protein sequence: CASRGTGSAGELFF. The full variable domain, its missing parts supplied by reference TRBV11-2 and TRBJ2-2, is EAGVAQSPRYKIIEKRQSVAFWCNPISGHATLYWYQQILGQGPKLLIQFQNNGVVDDSQLPKDRFSAERLKGVDSTLKIQPAKLEDSAVYLCASRGTGSAGELFFGEGSRLTVL.

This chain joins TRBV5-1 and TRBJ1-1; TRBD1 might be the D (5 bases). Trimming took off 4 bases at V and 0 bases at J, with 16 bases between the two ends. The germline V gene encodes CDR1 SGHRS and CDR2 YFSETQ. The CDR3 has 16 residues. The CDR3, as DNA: TGCGCCAGCAGCCCCCAGTCCCGGGGGATGAACACTGAAGCTTTCTTT. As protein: CASSPQSRGMNTEAFF.

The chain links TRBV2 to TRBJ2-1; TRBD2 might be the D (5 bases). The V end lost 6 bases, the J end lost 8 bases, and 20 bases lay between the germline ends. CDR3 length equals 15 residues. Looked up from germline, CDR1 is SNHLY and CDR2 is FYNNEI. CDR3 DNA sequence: TGTGCCAGCAGGCTTGAGGGCGGCATCTTCGATGAGCAGTTCTTC. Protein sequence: CASRLEGGIFDEQFF.

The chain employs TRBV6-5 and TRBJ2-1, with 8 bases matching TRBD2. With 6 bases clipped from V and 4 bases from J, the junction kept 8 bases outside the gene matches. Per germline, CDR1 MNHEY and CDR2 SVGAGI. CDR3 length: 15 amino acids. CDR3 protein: CASSPGLGRYNEQFF. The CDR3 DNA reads TGTGCCAGCAGCCCGGGACTAGGGAGATACAATGAGCAGTTCTTC.

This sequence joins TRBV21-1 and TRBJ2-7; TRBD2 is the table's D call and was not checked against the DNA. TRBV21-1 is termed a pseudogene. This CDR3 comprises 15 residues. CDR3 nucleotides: TGTGCCAGCAAGCACCCGGGACTAGTAAGTCTCGAGCAGTACTTC. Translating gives CASKHPGLVSLEQYF.

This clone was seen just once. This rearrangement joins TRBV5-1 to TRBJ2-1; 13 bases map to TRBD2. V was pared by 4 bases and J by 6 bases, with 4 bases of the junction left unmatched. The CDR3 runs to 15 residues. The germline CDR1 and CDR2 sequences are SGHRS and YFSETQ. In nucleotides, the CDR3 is TGCGCCAGCAGCCCCACTAGCGGGAGGGGCAATGAGCAGTTCTTC. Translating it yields CASSPTSGRGNEQFF. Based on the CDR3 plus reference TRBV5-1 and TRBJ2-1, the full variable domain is KAGVTQTPRYLIKTRGQQVTLSCSPISGHRSVSWYQQTPGQGLQFLFEYFSETQRNKGNFPGRFSGRQFSNSRSEMNVSTLELGDSALYLCASSPTSGRGNEQFFGPGTRLTVL.

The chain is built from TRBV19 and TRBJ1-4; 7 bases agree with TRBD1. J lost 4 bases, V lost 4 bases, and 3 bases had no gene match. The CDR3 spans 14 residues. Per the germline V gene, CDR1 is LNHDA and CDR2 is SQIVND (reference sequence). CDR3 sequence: CASSTRQGNEKLFF. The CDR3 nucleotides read TGTGCCAGTAGTACCCGACAGGGTAATGAAAAACTGTTTTTT.

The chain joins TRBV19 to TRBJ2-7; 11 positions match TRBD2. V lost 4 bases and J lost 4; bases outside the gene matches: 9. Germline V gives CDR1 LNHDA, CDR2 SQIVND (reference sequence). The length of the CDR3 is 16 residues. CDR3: CASSKAGLAAGYEQYF. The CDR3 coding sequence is TGTGCCAGTAGTAAGGCGGGACTAGCGGCAGGTTACGAGCAGTACTTC.

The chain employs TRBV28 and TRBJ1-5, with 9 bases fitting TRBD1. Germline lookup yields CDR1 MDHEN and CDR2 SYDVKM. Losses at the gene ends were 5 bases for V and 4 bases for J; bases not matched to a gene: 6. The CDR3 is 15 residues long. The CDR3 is CASSRQGTGNQPQHF. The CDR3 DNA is TGTGCCAGCAGTCGCCAAGGGACAGGGAATCAGCCCCAGCATTTT.

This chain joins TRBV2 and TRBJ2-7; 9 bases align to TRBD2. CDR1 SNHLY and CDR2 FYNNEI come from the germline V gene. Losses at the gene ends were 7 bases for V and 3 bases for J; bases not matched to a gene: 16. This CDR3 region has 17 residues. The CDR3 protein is CASKPGTSPSDYYEQYF. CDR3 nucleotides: TGTGCCAGCAAACCCGGGACTAGCCCCTCCGACTACTACGAGCAGTACTTC.

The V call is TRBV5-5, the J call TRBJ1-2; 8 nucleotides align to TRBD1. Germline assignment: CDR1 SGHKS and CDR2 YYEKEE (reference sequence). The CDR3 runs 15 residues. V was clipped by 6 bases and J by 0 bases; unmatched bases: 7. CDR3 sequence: CASNYGTGSNYGYTF. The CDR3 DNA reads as TGTGCCAGCAACTACGGGACAGGCTCTAACTATGGCTACACCTTC.

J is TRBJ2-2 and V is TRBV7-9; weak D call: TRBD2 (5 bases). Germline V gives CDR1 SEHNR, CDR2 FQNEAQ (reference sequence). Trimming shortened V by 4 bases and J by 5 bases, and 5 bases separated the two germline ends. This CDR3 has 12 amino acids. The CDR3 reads CASSWETGELFF. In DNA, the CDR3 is TGTGCCAGCAGCTGGGAGACCGGGGAGCTGTTTTTT.

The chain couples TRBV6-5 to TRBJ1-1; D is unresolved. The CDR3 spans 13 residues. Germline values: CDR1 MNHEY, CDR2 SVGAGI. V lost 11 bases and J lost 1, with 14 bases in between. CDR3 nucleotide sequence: TGTGCCGCTCAACTGCTTCGGAACACTGAAGCTTTCTTT. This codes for CAAQLLRNTEAFF.

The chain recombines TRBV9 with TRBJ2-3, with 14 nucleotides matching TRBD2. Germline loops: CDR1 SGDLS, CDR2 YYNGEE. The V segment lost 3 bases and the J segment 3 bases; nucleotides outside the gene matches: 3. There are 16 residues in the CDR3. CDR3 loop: CASSEGLAGATDTQYF. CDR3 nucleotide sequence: TGTGCCAGCAGCGAGGGACTAGCGGGAGCTACAGATACGCAGTATTTT.

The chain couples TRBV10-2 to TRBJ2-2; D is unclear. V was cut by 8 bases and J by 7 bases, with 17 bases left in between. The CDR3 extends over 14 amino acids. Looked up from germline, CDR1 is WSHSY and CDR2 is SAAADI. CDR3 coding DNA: TGCGCCAGCGCAGTCATGCGGAGTGGCGGGGAGCTGTTTTTT. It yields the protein CASAVMRSGGELFF.

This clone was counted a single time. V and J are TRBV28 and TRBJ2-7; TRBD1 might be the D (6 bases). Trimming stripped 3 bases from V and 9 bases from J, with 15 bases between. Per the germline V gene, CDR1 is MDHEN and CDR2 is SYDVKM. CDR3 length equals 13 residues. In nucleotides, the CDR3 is TGTGCCAGCAGTTTCGGACTTGGGGGCGGGCAGTACTTC. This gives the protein CASSFGLGGGQYF.

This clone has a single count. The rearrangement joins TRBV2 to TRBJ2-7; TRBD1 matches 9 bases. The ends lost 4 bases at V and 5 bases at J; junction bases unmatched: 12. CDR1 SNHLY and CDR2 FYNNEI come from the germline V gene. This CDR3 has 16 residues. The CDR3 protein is CASSASYRGRVHEQYF. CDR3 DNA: TGTGCCAGCAGTGCAAGTTACAGGGGGCGCGTCCACGAGCAGTACTTC. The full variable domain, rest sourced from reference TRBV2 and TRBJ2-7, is EPEVTQTPSHQVTQMGQEVILRCVPISNHLYFYWYRQILGQKVEFLVSFYNNEISEKSEIFDDQFSVERPDGSNFTLKIRSTKLEDSAMYFCASSASYRGRVHEQYFGPGTRLTVT.

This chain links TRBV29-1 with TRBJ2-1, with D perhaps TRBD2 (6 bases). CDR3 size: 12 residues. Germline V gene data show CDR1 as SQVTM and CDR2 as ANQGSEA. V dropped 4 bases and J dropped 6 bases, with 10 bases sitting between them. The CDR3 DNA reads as TGCAGCGTTGTTGAGACTAGCAATGAGCAGTTCTTC. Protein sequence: CSVVETSNEQFF.

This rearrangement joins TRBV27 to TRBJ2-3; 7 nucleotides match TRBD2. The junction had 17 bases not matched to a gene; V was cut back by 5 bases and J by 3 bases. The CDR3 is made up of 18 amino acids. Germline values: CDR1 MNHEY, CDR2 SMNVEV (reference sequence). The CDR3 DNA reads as TGTGCCAGCAGTGTGACCGGGAGGAGAAGAAGTGGGACAGATACGCAGTATTTT. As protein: CASSVTGRRRSGTDTQYF.

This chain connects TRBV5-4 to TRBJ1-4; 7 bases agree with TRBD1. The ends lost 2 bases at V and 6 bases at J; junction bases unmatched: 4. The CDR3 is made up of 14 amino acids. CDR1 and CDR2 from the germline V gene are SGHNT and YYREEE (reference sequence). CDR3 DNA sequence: TGTGCCAGCAGCTTAGGGCAGGGGGATGAAAAACTGTTTTTT. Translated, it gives CASSLGQGDEKLFF.

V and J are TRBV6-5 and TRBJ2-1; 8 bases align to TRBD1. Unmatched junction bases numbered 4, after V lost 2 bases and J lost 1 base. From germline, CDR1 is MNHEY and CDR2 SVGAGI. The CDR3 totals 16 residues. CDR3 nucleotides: TGTGCCAGCAGTTACCGGCGACAGGGGTCCTACAATGAGCAGTTCTTC. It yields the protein CASSYRRQGSYNEQFF.

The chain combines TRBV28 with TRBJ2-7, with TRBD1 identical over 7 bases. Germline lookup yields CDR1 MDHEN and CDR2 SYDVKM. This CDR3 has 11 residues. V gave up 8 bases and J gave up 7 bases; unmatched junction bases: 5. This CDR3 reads CASSVRGEQYF. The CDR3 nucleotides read TGTGCCAGCTCCGTCAGGGGGGAGCAGTACTTC.

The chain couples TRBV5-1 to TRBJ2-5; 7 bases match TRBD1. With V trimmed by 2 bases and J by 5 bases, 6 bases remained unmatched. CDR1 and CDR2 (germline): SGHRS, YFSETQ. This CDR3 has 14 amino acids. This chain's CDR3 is CASSFPGTEETQYF. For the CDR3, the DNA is TGCGCCAGCAGCTTTCCCGGGACAGAGGAGACCCAGTACTTC.